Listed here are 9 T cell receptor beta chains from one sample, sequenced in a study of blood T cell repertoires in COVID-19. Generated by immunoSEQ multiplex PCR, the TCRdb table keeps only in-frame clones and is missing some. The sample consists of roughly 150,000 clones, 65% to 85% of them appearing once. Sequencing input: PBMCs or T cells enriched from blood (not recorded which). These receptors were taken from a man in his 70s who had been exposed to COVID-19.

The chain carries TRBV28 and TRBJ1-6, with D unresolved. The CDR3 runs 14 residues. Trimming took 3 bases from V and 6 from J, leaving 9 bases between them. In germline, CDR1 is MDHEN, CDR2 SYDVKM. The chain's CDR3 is CASSLVLSNSPLHF. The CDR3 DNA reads TGTGCCAGCAGTTTGGTACTGAGTAATTCACCCCTCCACTTT.

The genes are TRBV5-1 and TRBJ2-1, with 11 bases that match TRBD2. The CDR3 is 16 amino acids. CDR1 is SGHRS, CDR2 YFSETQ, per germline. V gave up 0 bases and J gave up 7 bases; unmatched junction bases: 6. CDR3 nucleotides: TGCGCCAGCAGCTTGGTCGAGACTAGCGGGAAGAATGAGCAGTTCTTC. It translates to CASSLVETSGKNEQFF. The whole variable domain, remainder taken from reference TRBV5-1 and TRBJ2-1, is KAGVTQTPRYLIKTRGQQVTLSCSPISGHRSVSWYQQTPGQGLQFLFEYFSETQRNKGNFPGRFSGRQFSNSRSEMNVSTLELGDSALYLCASSLVETSGKNEQFFGPGTRLTVL.

DNA for the CDR3: TGTGCCAGCAGCTTAGACCAGGCTATTAATTCACCCCTCCACTTT. It specifies CASSLDQAINSPLHF. This chain joins TRBV7-8 and TRBJ1-6, with D hard to call. This CDR3 spans 15 amino acids. The ends were cut back, 1 base at V and 6 bases at J, with 10 bases in the middle. From germline, CDR1 is SGHVS and CDR2 FQNEAQ. The whole variable domain, filled in from reference TRBV7-8 and TRBJ1-6, reads GAGVSQSPRYKVAKRGQDVALRCDPISGHVSLFWYQQALGQGPEFLTYFQNEAQLDKSGLPSDRFFAERPEGSVSTLKIQRTQQEDSAVYLCASSLDQAINSPLHFGNGTRLTVT.

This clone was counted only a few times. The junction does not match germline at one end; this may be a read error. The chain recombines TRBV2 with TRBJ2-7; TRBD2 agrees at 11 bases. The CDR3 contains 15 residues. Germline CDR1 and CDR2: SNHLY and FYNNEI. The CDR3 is CASSEATSGNRPETF. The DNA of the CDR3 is TGTGCCAGCAGTGAAGCGACTAGCGGGAACCGACCTGAAACCTTC.

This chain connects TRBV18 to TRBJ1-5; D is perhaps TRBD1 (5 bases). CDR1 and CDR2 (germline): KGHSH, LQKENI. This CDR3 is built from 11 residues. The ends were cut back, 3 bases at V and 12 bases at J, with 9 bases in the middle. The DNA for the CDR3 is TGTGCCAGCTCACCGGGAAGGGGCCAGCATTTT. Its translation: CASSPGRGQHF.

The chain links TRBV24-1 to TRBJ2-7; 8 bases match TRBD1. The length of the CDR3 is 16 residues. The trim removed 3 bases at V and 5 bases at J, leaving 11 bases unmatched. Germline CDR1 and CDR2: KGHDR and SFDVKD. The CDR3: CATSDAGQGDGNEQYF. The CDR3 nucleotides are TGTGCCACCAGTGATGCCGGACAGGGAGATGGAAACGAGCAGTACTTC.

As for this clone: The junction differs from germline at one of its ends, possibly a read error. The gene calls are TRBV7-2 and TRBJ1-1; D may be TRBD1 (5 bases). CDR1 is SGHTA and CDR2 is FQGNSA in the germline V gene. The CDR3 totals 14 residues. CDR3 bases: TGTGCCAGCAGCGCCTCGGGGGTGAATACTGAAGCTTTCTTT. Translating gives CASSASGVNTEAFF.

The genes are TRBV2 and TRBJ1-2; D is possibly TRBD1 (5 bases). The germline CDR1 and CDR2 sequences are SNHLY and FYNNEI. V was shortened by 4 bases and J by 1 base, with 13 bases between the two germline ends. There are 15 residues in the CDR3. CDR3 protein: CASSGWGRDNYGYTF. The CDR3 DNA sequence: TGTGCCAGCAGTGGGTGGGGGAGGGATAACTATGGCTACACCTTC.

CDR3 sequence reads: CASSEISQETQYF. CDR3 DNA: TGTGCCAGCAGTGAGATCAGCCAAGAGACCCAGTACTTC. This sequence joins TRBV25-1 and TRBJ2-5; the D is unclear. This CDR3 comprises 13 residues. V lost 3 bases, J lost 1 base, and 6 bases lay in between. Germline V lookup: CDR1 MGHDK, CDR2 SYGVNS.